This TCR beta chain was sequenced during a study of T-cell reconstitution after alpha-beta-depleted transplantation in children. The authors prepared the TCRbeta library with unique molecular identifiers. A single record per CDR3 protein comes from TCRdb applying MiXCR to the PCR reads. Here the sample spans around 250,000 distinct CDR3 sequences, under 9.5% being singletons. This clonotype was detected ten times or more. V was shortened by 1 base and J by 7 bases, with 14 bases between the two germline ends. CDR1 is SEHNR, CDR2 FQNEAQ, per germline (reference sequence). This CDR3 is 14 amino acids long.

This sample comprised PBMCs, mostly from graft donor cells, obtained 180 days after TCRalphabeta/CD19-depleted stem cell transplant. The sequence came from a male patient aged 10-17 years who had a stem cell transplant for acute lymphoblastic leukemia, so the T cells may come from the graft donor. The chain recombines TRBV7-9 with TRBJ2-7; D ambiguous. CDR3 coding DNA: TGTGCCAGCAGCTTAGGGTTAGGGTTTACGGAGCAGTACTTC. Its protein is CASSLGLGFTEQYF.